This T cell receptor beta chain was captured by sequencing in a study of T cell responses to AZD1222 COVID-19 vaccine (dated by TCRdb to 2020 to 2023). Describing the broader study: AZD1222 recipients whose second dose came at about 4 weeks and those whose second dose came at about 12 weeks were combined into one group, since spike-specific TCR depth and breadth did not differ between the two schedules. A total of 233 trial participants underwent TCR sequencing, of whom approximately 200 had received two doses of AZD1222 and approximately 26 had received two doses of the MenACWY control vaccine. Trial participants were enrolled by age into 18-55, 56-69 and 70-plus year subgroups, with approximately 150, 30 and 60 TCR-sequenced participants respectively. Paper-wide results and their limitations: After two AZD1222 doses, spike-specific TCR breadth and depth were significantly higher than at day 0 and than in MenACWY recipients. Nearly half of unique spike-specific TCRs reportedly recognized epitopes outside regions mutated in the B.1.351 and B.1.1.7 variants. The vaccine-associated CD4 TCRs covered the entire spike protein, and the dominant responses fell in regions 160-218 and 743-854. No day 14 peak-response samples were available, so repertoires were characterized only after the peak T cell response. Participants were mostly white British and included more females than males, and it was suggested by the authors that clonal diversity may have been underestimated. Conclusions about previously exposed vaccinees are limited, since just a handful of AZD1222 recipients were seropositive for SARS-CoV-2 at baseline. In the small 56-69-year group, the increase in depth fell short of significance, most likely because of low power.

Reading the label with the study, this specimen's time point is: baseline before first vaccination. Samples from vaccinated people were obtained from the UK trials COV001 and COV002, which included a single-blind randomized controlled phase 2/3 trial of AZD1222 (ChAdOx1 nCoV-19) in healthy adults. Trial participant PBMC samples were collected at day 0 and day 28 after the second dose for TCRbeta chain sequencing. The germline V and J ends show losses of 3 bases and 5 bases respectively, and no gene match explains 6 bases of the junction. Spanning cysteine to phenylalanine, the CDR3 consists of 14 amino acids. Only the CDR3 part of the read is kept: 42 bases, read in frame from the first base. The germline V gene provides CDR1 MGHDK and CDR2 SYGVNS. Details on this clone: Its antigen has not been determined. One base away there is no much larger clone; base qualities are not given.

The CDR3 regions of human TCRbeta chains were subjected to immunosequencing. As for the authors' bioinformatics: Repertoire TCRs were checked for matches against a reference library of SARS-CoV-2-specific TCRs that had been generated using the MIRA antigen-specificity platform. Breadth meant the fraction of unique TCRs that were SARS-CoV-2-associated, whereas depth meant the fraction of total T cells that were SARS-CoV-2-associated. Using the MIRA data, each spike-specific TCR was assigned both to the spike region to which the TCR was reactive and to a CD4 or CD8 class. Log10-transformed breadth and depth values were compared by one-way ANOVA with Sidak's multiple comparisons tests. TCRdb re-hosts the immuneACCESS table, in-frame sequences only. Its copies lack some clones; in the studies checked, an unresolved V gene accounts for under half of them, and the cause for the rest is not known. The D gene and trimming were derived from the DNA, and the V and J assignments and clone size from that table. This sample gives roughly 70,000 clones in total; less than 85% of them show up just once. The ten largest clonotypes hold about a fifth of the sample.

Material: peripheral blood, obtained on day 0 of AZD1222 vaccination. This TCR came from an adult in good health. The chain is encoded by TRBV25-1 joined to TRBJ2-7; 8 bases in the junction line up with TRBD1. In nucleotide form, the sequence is TGTGCCAGCAGTGATTATGGACAGGGCCACGAGCAGTACTTC. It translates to CASSDYGQGHEQYF.